Listed here are 30 T cell receptor beta chains from one sample, sequenced in a study of blood T cell repertoires in COVID-19. The data were produced by immunoSEQ multiplex PCR, yet TCRdb's version contains in-frame clones alone and is incomplete. This sample has fewer than 350,000 clones; roughly 85% occur once, and the top ten carry around 2.3%. Material: PBMCs or T cells enriched from blood (not recorded which). Every receptor here comes from a woman in her fifties or sixties who had recovered from COVID-19.

This clone appeared once. The J gene is TRBJ2-5, the V gene TRBV5-1; 7 bases align to TRBD1. With V trimmed by 4 bases and J by 1 base, 4 bases remained unmatched. The V gene's germline CDR1 is SGHRS and CDR2 YFSETQ. The CDR3 runs 14 residues. For the CDR3, the DNA is TGCGCCAGCAGCGTGGGACAGCTCCAAGAGACCCAGTACTTC. The encoded protein is CASSVGQLQETQYF.

DNA of the CDR3: TGTGCCTGGAGTGTTGCAGGGCCCGCGAGTGGCTACACCTTC. As protein: CAWSVAGPASGYTF. The chain couples TRBV30 to TRBJ1-2, with D possibly TRBD1 on 5 matching bases. Per the germline V gene, CDR1 is GTSNPN and CDR2 is SVGIG (reference sequence). V lost 0 bases to trimming and J lost 7 bases, with 15 bases between them. There are 14 residues in the CDR3.

The chain has TRBV3-1 (or the pseudogene TRBV3-2) and TRBJ2-4; D remains ambiguous. This CDR3 has 15 residues. CDR1 LGHDT and CDR2 YNNKEL come from the germline V gene (reference sequence). Trimming cost V 4 bases and J 8 bases, with 18 bases left between them. The CDR3 sequence is CASSPSRVRRDIQYF. In DNA form, the CDR3 reads TGTGCCAGCAGCCCCAGTCGGGTCCGCCGGGACATTCAGTACTTC.

The rearrangement joins TRBV7-2 to TRBJ2-2, with 10 bases fitting TRBD2. Germline V gene lookup returns CDR1 SGHTA and CDR2 FQGNSA. The CDR3 is made up of 16 amino acids. V gave up 10 bases and J gave up 5 bases; unmatched junction bases: 13. The CDR3 region is CATGIGLAGVTGELFF. The DNA of the CDR3 is TGTGCCACAGGGATTGGGCTAGCGGGAGTGACCGGGGAGCTGTTTTTT.

This clone occurred a few times. The V call is TRBV19, the J call TRBJ2-3; 8 nucleotides line up with TRBD2. V was clipped by 5 bases and J by 1 base; unmatched bases: 8. The germline CDR1 and CDR2 sequences are LNHDA and SQIVND (reference sequence). This CDR3 comprises 16 residues. DNA of the CDR3: TGTGCCAGTAGTTGGACTAGCCATACGGGCACAGATACGCAGTATTTT. It specifies CASSWTSHTGTDTQYF.

The V gene is TRBV18, the J gene TRBJ1-4; TRBD1 matches 10 bases. Trimming took 3 bases from V and 6 from J; bases not matched to a gene: 4. Germline V gene lookup returns CDR1 KGHSH and CDR2 LQKENI. The CDR3 is 15 residues long. This CDR3 is CASSPPGTGDEKLFF. The DNA of the CDR3 is TGTGCCAGCTCACCTCCGGGGACAGGGGATGAAAAACTGTTTTTT. The variable domain in full, with the rest retrieved from reference TRBV18 and TRBJ1-4, is NAGVMQNPRHLVRRRGQEARLRCSPMKGHSHVYWYRQLPEEGLKFMVYLQKENIIDESGMPKERFSAEFPKEGPSILRIQQVVRGDSAAYFCASSPPGTGDEKLFFGSGTQLSVL.

The chain has TRBV28 and TRBJ1-1; TRBD1 agrees at 10 bases. J was trimmed by 1 base and V by 7 bases; bases with no gene match: 3. Germline values: CDR1 MDHEN, CDR2 SYDVKM. The CDR3 extends over 14 amino acids. The CDR3 is CASIRTGGNTEAFF. CDR3 nucleotide sequence: TGTGCCAGCATCCGGACAGGGGGGAACACTGAAGCTTTCTTT.

Here the CDR3 reads CASSARQGAITEAFF. The CDR3 coding sequence is TGTGCCAGCAGTGCCCGACAGGGGGCAATCACTGAAGCTTTCTTT. The rearrangement joins TRBV2 to TRBJ1-1; 10 nucleotides align to TRBD1. The ends lost 4 bases at V and 4 bases at J; junction bases unmatched: 6. Germline V gene lookup returns CDR1 SNHLY and CDR2 FYNNEI. CDR3 length: 15 amino acids.

CDR3 nucleotides: TGTGCCAGCACATCCGGGACACCGAACACCGGGGAGCTGTTTTTT. It is translated as CASTSGTPNTGELFF. This chain joins TRBV7-9 and TRBJ2-2, with D possibly matching TRBD1 (6 bases). The germline gives CDR1 SEHNR, CDR2 FQNEAQ (reference sequence). Trimming removed 7 bases from V and 0 bases from J, with 12 bases in between. This CDR3 spans 15 amino acids. The variable domain in full, with the rest retrieved from reference TRBV7-9 and TRBJ2-2, is DTGVSQNPRHKITKRGQNVTFRCDPISEHNRLYWYRQTLGQGPEFLTYFQNEAQLEKSRLLSDRFSAERPKGSFSTLEIQRTEQGDSAMYLCASTSGTPNTGELFFGEGSRLTVL.

CDR3 sequence reads: CASGWDTSYEQYF. The CDR3 bases are TGTGCCAGTGGATGGGACACCTCCTACGAGCAGTACTTC. J is TRBJ2-7 and V is TRBV6-5; tentative D call: TRBD1 (6 bases). Germline V gene lookup returns CDR1 MNHEY and CDR2 SVGAGI. The CDR3 contains 13 residues. The germline V and J ends were trimmed by 9 bases and 0 bases, with 12 bases remaining between them.

The chain employs TRBV6-4 and TRBJ1-6, with a tentative D call TRBD1 (5 bases). This CDR3 spans 15 amino acids. Looked up from germline, CDR1 is MRHNA and CDR2 is SNTAGT. Trimming took off 0 bases at V and 6 bases at J, with 9 bases between the two ends. The CDR3: CASSDSKGSNSPLHF. The CDR3 bases are TGTGCCAGCAGTGACTCCAAGGGGTCTAATTCACCCCTCCACTTT.

This chain joins TRBV5-1 and TRBJ2-3; D is uncertain. Germline assignment: CDR1 SGHRS and CDR2 YFSETQ. The length of the CDR3 is 11 residues. V lost 4 bases and J lost 7, with 7 bases in between. The CDR3 spells CASSQEYTQYF. CDR3 sequence (DNA): TGCGCCAGCAGCCAGGAATATACGCAGTATTTT.

The CDR3 coding sequence is TGCGCCAGCAGCCAAGGGGCCGGGACAGGGAGCACCATATATTTT. Protein product: CASSQGAGTGSTIYF. The chain uses TRBV4-1 and TRBJ1-3; 9 bases match TRBD1. The germline CDR1 and CDR2 sequences are MGHRA and YSYEKL. V shed 1 base, J shed 9 bases, and the junction held 7 bases outside the gene matches. The CDR3 loop spans 15 amino acids.

The chain uses TRBV18 and TRBJ2-7; D might be TRBD1 (6 bases). Germline CDR1 KGHSH, CDR2 LQKENI. CDR3 length equals 13 residues. V gave up 2 bases and J gave up 3 bases, with 8 bases separating them. This chain's CDR3 is CASSPGTSYEQYF. The CDR3 bases are TGTGCCAGCTCACCAGGGACAAGCTACGAGCAGTACTTC.

The rearrangement links TRBV5-4 to TRBJ1-2; TRBD1 aligns across 9 bases. Per germline, CDR1 SGHNT and CDR2 YYREEE (reference sequence). The CDR3 contains 17 residues. Unmatched junction bases numbered 12, after V lost 2 bases and J lost 4 bases. The DNA of the CDR3 is TGTGCCAGCAGCTTTGGAGGGGGACAGGGTACTAGCTATGGCTACACCTTC. The encoded protein is CASSFGGGQGTSYGYTF.

The rearrangement uses TRBV10-3 and TRBJ2-1; 7 positions agree with TRBD2. This CDR3 comprises 19 residues. The germline gives CDR1 ENHRY, CDR2 SYGVKD. The V gene end was trimmed by 4 bases and the J gene end by 10 bases; junction bases not matched to a gene: 25. CDR3 sequence: CAISGHPFGGGGPSREQFF. CDR3 coding DNA: TGTGCCATCAGTGGACATCCTTTTGGCGGGGGAGGCCCCTCGAGAGAGCAGTTCTTC.

J is TRBJ2-2 and V is TRBV10-3; no firm D call. Between the trimmed V and J ends, which lost 6 bases and 0 bases, there was a span of 11 bases. This CDR3 spans 15 amino acids. The germline V gene encodes CDR1 ENHRY and CDR2 SYGVKD. In DNA, the CDR3 is TGTGCCATCAGCGGGTTCGGCCCGAACACCGGGGAGCTGTTTTTT. It is translated as CAISGFGPNTGELFF.

The chain carries TRBV12-3 or TRBV12-4 and TRBJ2-7; no definite D call. V lost 3 bases, J lost 5 bases, and 5 bases lay in between. The CDR3 consists of 11 residues. CDR3 protein: CASSFLDEQYF. DNA of the CDR3: TGTGCCAGCAGTTTTCTCGACGAGCAGTACTTC.

The chain uses TRBV4-1 and TRBJ2-6; D call uncertain. Looked up from germline, CDR1 is MGHRA and CDR2 is YSYEKL. The CDR3 is made up of 17 amino acids. Trimming left V 1 base short and J 0 bases short, with 10 bases between. CDR3 sequence reads: CASSQVLESSGANVLTF. The CDR3 region has the DNA TGCGCCAGCAGCCAAGTTCTGGAGAGCTCTGGGGCCAACGTCCTGACTTTC.

This chain joins TRBV11-2 and TRBJ2-7, with 7 bases aligning to TRBD2. Germline V lookup: CDR1 SGHAT, CDR2 FQNNGV. The CDR3 totals 13 residues. V gave up 7 bases and J gave up 5 bases; unmatched junction bases: 8. The CDR3 sequence is CASNVGGSNEQYF. In DNA, the CDR3 is TGTGCCAGCAACGTGGGCGGGAGCAACGAGCAGTACTTC. Full variable domain (remainder filled in from reference TRBV11-2 and TRBJ2-7): EAGVAQSPRYKIIEKRQSVAFWCNPISGHATLYWYQQILGQGPKLLIQFQNNGVVDDSQLPKDRFSAERLKGVDSTLKIQPAKLEDSAVYLCASNVGGSNEQYFGPGTRLTVT.

The rearrangement links TRBV7-8 to TRBJ1-6, with TRBD1 matching over 9 bases. The CDR3 has 15 residues. CDR1 SGHVS and CDR2 FQNEAQ come from the germline V gene. V lost 7 bases to trimming and J lost 10 bases; unmatched junction nucleotides: 11. CDR3 sequence: CASNKGQGRVSPLHF. The CDR3 nucleotides are TGTGCCAGCAACAAGGGACAGGGAAGGGTCTCACCCCTCCACTTT.

This sequence joins TRBV11-2 and TRBJ2-1; the match to TRBD2 covers 8 bases. CDR3 size: 16 residues. Per the germline V gene, CDR1 is SGHAT and CDR2 is FQNNGV. With V trimmed by 5 bases and J by 6 bases, 12 bases remained unmatched. CDR3 sequence: CASSRTSLFRSNEQFF. The CDR3 DNA sequence: TGTGCCAGCAGCAGGACTAGCCTATTTCGTAGCAATGAGCAGTTCTTC.

The chain joins TRBV30 to TRBJ1-3; no clear D. The germline V and J ends were trimmed by 5 bases and 0 bases, with 8 bases remaining between them. The CDR3 contains 13 residues. The germline V gene has CDR1 GTSNPN and CDR2 SVGIG (reference sequence). This CDR3 reads CAWESLSGNTIYF. Here the CDR3 DNA reads TGTGCCTGGGAGAGTCTCTCTGGAAACACCATATATTTT.

This clone was found once. The chain couples TRBV24-1 to TRBJ2-1; 9 bases match TRBD2. From germline, CDR1 is KGHDR and CDR2 SFDVKD. The CDR3 contains 13 residues. The V and J ends lost 9 bases and 13 bases, in that order; junction bases with no gene match: 12. CDR3: CATGMGAGGEQFF. The CDR3 bases are TGTGCCACCGGAATGGGAGCGGGAGGTGAACAGTTCTTC.

A single count supports this clone. The chain employs TRBV5-1 and TRBJ1-4; no clear D gene. CDR1 is SGHRS, CDR2 YFSETQ, per germline. With 0 bases removed from V and 4 bases from J, the gap between germline ends came to 13 bases. CDR3 length equals 16 residues. CDR3 DNA sequence: TGCGCCAGCAGCTTGGCCGCCCGTACCTATAATGAAAAACTGTTTTTT. It translates to CASSLAARTYNEKLFF.

This chain links TRBV30 with TRBJ1-2; weak D call: TRBD1 (5 bases). The CDR3 is made up of 12 amino acids. V lost 4 bases, J lost 4 bases, and 10 bases lay in between. The V gene's germline CDR1 is GTSNPN and CDR2 SVGIG (reference sequence). The DNA of the CDR3 is TGTGCCTGGAATACAGGAACCTATGGCTACACCTTC. Amino acid sequence: CAWNTGTYGYTF.

J is TRBJ1-1 and V is TRBV19; 7 nucleotides line up with TRBD1. Germline CDR1 reads LNHDA; CDR2 reads SQIVND (reference sequence). The V segment lost 3 bases and the J segment 5 bases; nucleotides outside the gene matches: 3. The CDR3 is 13 amino acids. This CDR3 reads CASSMTGFTEAFF. CDR3 coding DNA: TGTGCCAGTAGTATGACAGGGTTTACTGAAGCTTTCTTT.

The CDR3 is CASSIDRDAGNTIYF. Written as DNA, the CDR3 is TGTGCCAGCAGCATTGACAGGGATGCTGGAAACACCATATATTTT. This chain connects TRBV7-2 to TRBJ1-3, with 7 bases lining up with TRBD1. The CDR3 runs 15 residues. Per germline, CDR1 SGHTA and CDR2 FQGNSA. J was trimmed by 2 bases and V by 5 bases; bases with no gene match: 6.

In its sample, this clone was seen once. V gene TRBV12-3 or TRBV12-4 combines with J gene TRBJ2-3, with D uncertain. The CDR3 is 12 residues long. Trimming pared 3 bases from V and 5 bases from J, leaving 6 bases between. The CDR3: CASSFTRDTQYF. CDR3 nucleotides: TGTGCCAGCAGTTTCACGCGAGATACGCAGTATTTT.

The V and J genes are TRBV29-1 and TRBJ2-6; TRBD1 matches 8 bases. CDR1 SQVTM and CDR2 ANQGSEA come from the germline V gene. Losses at the gene ends were 8 bases for V and 2 bases for J; bases not matched to a gene: 5. This CDR3 has 14 amino acids. CDR3 in amino acids: CSSWTGTGANVLTF. The DNA of the CDR3 is TGCAGCTCCTGGACAGGGACTGGGGCCAACGTCCTGACTTTC.